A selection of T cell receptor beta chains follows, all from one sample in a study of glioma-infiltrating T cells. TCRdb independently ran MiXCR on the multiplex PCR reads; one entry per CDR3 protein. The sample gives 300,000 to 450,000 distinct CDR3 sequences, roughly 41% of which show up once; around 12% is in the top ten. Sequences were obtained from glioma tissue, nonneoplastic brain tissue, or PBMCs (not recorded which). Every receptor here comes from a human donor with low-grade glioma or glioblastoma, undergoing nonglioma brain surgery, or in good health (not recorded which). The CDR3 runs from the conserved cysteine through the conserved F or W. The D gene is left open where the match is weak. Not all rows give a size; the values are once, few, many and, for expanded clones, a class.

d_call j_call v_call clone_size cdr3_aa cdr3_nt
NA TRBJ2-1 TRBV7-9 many CASSHRDWAYNEQFF TGTGCCAGCAGCCACCGGGACTGGGCCTACAATGAGCAGTTCTTC
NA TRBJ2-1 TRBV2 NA CASSELAFYNEQFF TGTGCCAGCAGTGAACTAGCGTTTTACAATGAGCAGTTCTTC
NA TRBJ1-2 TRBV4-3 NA CASSQVTTGFGGYTF TGCGCCAGCAGCCAAGTCACCACAGGGTTTGGTGGCTACACCTTC
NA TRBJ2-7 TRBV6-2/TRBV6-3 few CASSWSGYLSDEQYF TGTGCCAGCAGTTGGTCAGGGTACTTAAGCGACGAGCAGTACTTC
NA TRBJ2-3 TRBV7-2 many CASSLGRDTQYF TGTGCCAGCAGCTTAGGTCGGGATACGCAGTATTTT
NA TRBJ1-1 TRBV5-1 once CASSSPRLTEAFF TGCGCCAGCAGCTCACCTAGGCTCACTGAAGCTTTCTTT
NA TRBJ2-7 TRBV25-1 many CASSVATGPYEQYF TGTGCCAGCAGTGTAGCGACAGGACCTTACGAGCAGTACTTC
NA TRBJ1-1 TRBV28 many CASSFGGTEAFF TGTGCCAGCAGTTTCGGGGGTACTGAAGCTTTCTTT
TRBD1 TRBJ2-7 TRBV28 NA CASRMGVGTGFHEQYF TGTGCCAGCAGAATGGGTGTGGGGACAGGGTTTCACGAGCAGTACTTC
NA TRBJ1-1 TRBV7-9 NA CASSFPGGTEALF TGTGCCAGCAGCTTCCCCGGGGGCACTGAAGCTCTCTTT
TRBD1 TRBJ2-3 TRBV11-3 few CASSQGVAADTQYF TGTGCCAGCAGCCAGGGGGTAGCAGCAGATACGCAGTATTTT
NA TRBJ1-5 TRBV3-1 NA CASSQAGAGQPQHF TGTGCCAGCAGCCAAGCGGGGGCCGGGCAGCCCCAGCATTTT
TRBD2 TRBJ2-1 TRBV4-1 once CARSQETSGTLSSYNEQFF TGCGCCAGAAGCCAAGAGACTAGCGGGACCTTGAGCTCCTACAATGAGCAGTTCTTC
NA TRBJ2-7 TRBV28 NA CASSDRLPQDGSYEQYF TGTGCCAGCAGTGACAGACTCCCACAGGACGGGAGTTACGAGCAGTACTTC
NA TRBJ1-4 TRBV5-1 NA CASSLGPLQGTNEKLFF TGCGCCAGCAGCTTGGGCCCCCTCCAGGGTACTAATGAAAAACTGTTTTTT
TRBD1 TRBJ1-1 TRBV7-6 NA CASSLERTGVGTEAFF TGTGCCAGCAGCTTAGAGAGGACAGGGGTAGGCACTGAAGCTTTCTTT
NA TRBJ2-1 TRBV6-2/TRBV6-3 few CASRTGNSYNEQFF TGTGCCAGCAGGACAGGAAACTCCTACAATGAGCAGTTCTTC
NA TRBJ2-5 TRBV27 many CASSPIGPQETQYF TGTGCCAGCAGTCCCATTGGGCCCCAAGAGACCCAGTACTTC
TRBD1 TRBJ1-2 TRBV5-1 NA CASSNTGTVNSYTF TGCGCCAGCAGCAACACCGGGACAGTGAACAGCTACACCTTC